This is a list of T cell receptor beta chains from one sample in a study of T cell responses to AZD1222 COVID-19 vaccine. Using immunoSEQ multiplex PCR, the repertoire was profiled, and TCRdb retains in-frame clones only, with some absent. Among some 150,000 clones listed, around nine tenths were seen once. Sample: peripheral blood, taken on day 0 of AZD1222 vaccination. The receptors come from an adult in good health. CDR3s include the opening cysteine and the closing phenylalanine or tryptophan. The order of the fields is J gene, V gene, clone size, D gene, CDR3 protein, CDR3 DNA. A D gene is named only where the DNA matches it firmly. Clone size, where shown, is once, few, many, or a class for clones that have expanded.

j_call: TRBJ1-1
v_call: TRBV7-3
clone_size: once
d_call: -
cdr3_aa: CASSSEGGRGPEAFF
cdr3_nt: TGTGCCAGCAGTTCCGAGGGAGGAAGGGGACCTGAAGCTTTCTTT

j_call: TRBJ1-4
v_call: TRBV28
clone_size: once
d_call: -
cdr3_aa: CASSPPNRVGEKLFF
cdr3_nt: TGTGCCAGCAGTCCACCTAACAGGGTTGGTGAAAAACTGTTTTTT

j_call: TRBJ1-4
v_call: TRBV19
clone_size: -
d_call: TRBD1
cdr3_aa: CASNPGQGDEKLFF
cdr3_nt: TGTGCCAGTAATCCTGGACAGGGGGATGAAAAACTGTTTTTT

j_call: TRBJ1-5
v_call: TRBV10-2
clone_size: -
d_call: TRBD1
cdr3_aa: CASSATGYNQPQHF
cdr3_nt: TGCGCCAGCAGTGCGACAGGGTACAATCAGCCCCAGCATTTT

j_call: TRBJ1-1
v_call: TRBV11-2
clone_size: -
d_call: -
cdr3_aa: CASSPIRQTNRVTEAFF
cdr3_nt: TGTGCCAGCAGCCCAATACGGCAGACGAATCGGGTCACTGAAGCTTTCTTT

j_call: TRBJ1-5
v_call: TRBV6-1
clone_size: -
d_call: TRBD1
cdr3_aa: CASREQGQMSNQPQHF
cdr3_nt: TGTGCCAGCAGGGAACAGGGGCAAATGAGCAATCAGCCCCAGCATTTT

j_call: TRBJ2-2
v_call: TRBV28
clone_size: -
d_call: -
cdr3_aa: CARAIGGLTGRTGSGELFF
cdr3_nt: TGTGCCAGGGCGATCGGGGGATTAACCGGCAGAACTGGGTCCGGGGAGCTGTTTTTT

j_call: TRBJ1-1
v_call: TRBV19
clone_size: -
d_call: TRBD1
cdr3_aa: CASSNGQALNTEAFF
cdr3_nt: TGTGCCAGTAGTAACGGACAGGCTCTGAACACTGAAGCTTTCTTT

j_call: TRBJ1-6
v_call: TRBV27
clone_size: few
d_call: TRBD1
cdr3_aa: CASSFRGLNSPLHF
cdr3_nt: TGTGCCAGCAGTTTCAGGGGGTTGAATTCACCCCTCCACTTT

j_call: TRBJ1-3
v_call: TRBV19
clone_size: once
d_call: TRBD1
cdr3_aa: CASTTGAGNTIYF
cdr3_nt: TGTGCCAGTACCACAGGGGCTGGAAACACCATATATTTT

j_call: TRBJ1-5
v_call: TRBV9
clone_size: -
d_call: TRBD1
cdr3_aa: CASSVAGGYNQPQHF
cdr3_nt: TGTGCCAGCAGCGTAGCAGGGGGCTACAATCAGCCCCAGCATTTT

j_call: TRBJ1-1
v_call: TRBV12-3/TRBV12-4
clone_size: -
d_call: -
cdr3_aa: CASRWVSTEAFF
cdr3_nt: TGTGCCAGCCGGTGGGTGAGCACTGAAGCTTTCTTT

j_call: TRBJ1-1
v_call: TRBV6-5
clone_size: once
d_call: TRBD1
cdr3_aa: CASRGTGVNTEAFF
cdr3_nt: TGTGCCAGCAGAGGGACAGGGGTGAACACTGAAGCTTTCTTT

j_call: TRBJ1-2
v_call: TRBV4-3
clone_size: -
d_call: -
cdr3_aa: CASSQELSRPSYGYTF
cdr3_nt: TGCGCCAGCAGCCAAGAACTGTCCAGACCATCCTATGGCTACACCTTC

j_call: TRBJ1-2
v_call: TRBV15
clone_size: -
d_call: -
cdr3_aa: CATSSGGTYSSYGYTF
cdr3_nt: TGTGCCACCAGCAGCGGTGGGACATATAGCTCCTATGGCTACACCTTC

j_call: TRBJ2-3
v_call: TRBV27
clone_size: -
d_call: -
cdr3_aa: CASSSYPSGTDTQYF
cdr3_nt: TGTGCCAGCAGCTCGTACCCTAGCGGCACAGATACGCAGTATTTT

j_call: TRBJ1-1
v_call: TRBV24-1
clone_size: once
d_call: -
cdr3_aa: CATSGVGDTEAFF
cdr3_nt: TGTGCCACCTCGGGGGTTGGGGACACTGAAGCTTTCTTT

j_call: TRBJ1-5
v_call: TRBV5-1
clone_size: -
d_call: -
cdr3_aa: CASSLGQAIQPQHF
cdr3_nt: TGCGCCAGCAGCTTGGGACAGGCGATTCAGCCCCAGCATTTT

j_call: TRBJ1-5
v_call: TRBV12-5
clone_size: -
d_call: -
cdr3_aa: CASGLDFDRPHF
cdr3_nt: TGTGCTAGTGGTTTGGATTTCGACAGGCCGCATTTT

j_call: TRBJ2-1
v_call: TRBV24-1
clone_size: -
d_call: TRBD2
cdr3_aa: CATSDSGLAGGNEQFF
cdr3_nt: TGTGCCACCAGTGACTCCGGACTAGCGGGAGGGAATGAGCAGTTCTTC

j_call: TRBJ2-4
v_call: TRBV4-2
clone_size: -
d_call: -
cdr3_aa: CASSQDGPGENIQYF
cdr3_nt: TGTGCCAGCAGCCAAGACGGTCCAGGGGAAAACATTCAGTACTTC

j_call: TRBJ1-5
v_call: TRBV19
clone_size: -
d_call: TRBD1
cdr3_aa: CASSAGGQGVQPQHF
cdr3_nt: TGTGCCAGTAGCGCGGGGGGACAGGGGGTCCAGCCCCAGCATTTT

j_call: TRBJ1-1
v_call: TRBV18
clone_size: -
d_call: -
cdr3_aa: CASSPPGGALNTEAFF
cdr3_nt: TGTGCCAGCTCACCACCCGGGGGCGCATTGAACACTGAAGCTTTCTTT

j_call: TRBJ1-6
v_call: TRBV5-3
clone_size: -
d_call: TRBD1
cdr3_aa: CARSLEWRRGTANSPLHF
cdr3_nt: TGTGCCAGAAGCTTGGAATGGAGGCGGGGGACAGCAAATTCACCCCTCCACTTT

j_call: TRBJ1-2
v_call: TRBV20-1
clone_size: -
d_call: TRBD1
cdr3_aa: CSASKTDRVGYTF
cdr3_nt: TGCAGTGCTAGTAAGACTGACAGGGTTGGCTACACCTTC

j_call: TRBJ1-4
v_call: TRBV5-1
clone_size: -
d_call: -
cdr3_aa: CASSSTGGDSEKLFF
cdr3_nt: TGCGCCAGCAGCTCGACGGGGGGCGATTCCGAAAAACTGTTTTTT

j_call: TRBJ2-1
v_call: TRBV11-2
clone_size: -
d_call: TRBD2
cdr3_aa: CASSLSGTSGRNEQFF
cdr3_nt: TGTGCCAGCAGCTTATCTGGGACTAGCGGGAGGAATGAGCAGTTCTTC

j_call: TRBJ1-1
v_call: TRBV28
clone_size: -
d_call: TRBD1
cdr3_aa: CASNRDSSNTEAFF
cdr3_nt: TGTGCCAGCAACAGGGACAGCTCGAACACTGAAGCTTTCTTT

j_call: TRBJ2-1
v_call: TRBV30
clone_size: -
d_call: -
cdr3_aa: CAWSVQVDNEQFF
cdr3_nt: TGTGCCTGGAGTGTACAAGTTGACAATGAGCAGTTCTTC

j_call: TRBJ1-6
v_call: TRBV5-1
clone_size: few
d_call: -
cdr3_aa: CASSLAAQSYNSPLHF
cdr3_nt: TGCGCCAGCAGCTTGGCGGCACAGTCCTATAATTCACCCCTCCACTTT

j_call: TRBJ2-7
v_call: TRBV9
clone_size: -
d_call: -
cdr3_aa: CASSEGHGMDEQYF
cdr3_nt: TGTGCCAGCAGCGAGGGACACGGAATGGACGAGCAGTACTTC

j_call: TRBJ2-1
v_call: TRBV14
clone_size: -
d_call: -
cdr3_aa: CASSQDMVQSQFF
cdr3_nt: TGTGCCAGCAGCCAAGATATGGTACAGTCTCAGTTCTTC

j_call: TRBJ1-3
v_call: TRBV15
clone_size: -
d_call: -
cdr3_aa: CATSSLTGMGNTIYF
cdr3_nt: TGTGCCACCAGCAGCCTTACAGGGATGGGGAACACCATATATTTT

j_call: TRBJ2-5
v_call: TRBV7-9
clone_size: -
d_call: TRBD2
cdr3_aa: CASSAFTGTRVGETQYF
cdr3_nt: TGTGCCAGCAGCGCATTCACCGGGACTAGAGTTGGAGAGACCCAGTACTTC

j_call: TRBJ2-3
v_call: TRBV27
clone_size: -
d_call: -
cdr3_aa: CASSLIARTDTQYF
cdr3_nt: TGTGCCAGCAGTTTAATTGCTCGCACAGATACGCAGTATTTT

j_call: TRBJ1-5
v_call: TRBV2
clone_size: -
d_call: -
cdr3_aa: CASMPGSTGSGQPQHF
cdr3_nt: TGTGCCAGCATGCCGGGCTCTACCGGGTCCGGTCAGCCCCAGCATTTT

j_call: TRBJ1-1
v_call: TRBV12-5
clone_size: -
d_call: -
cdr3_aa: CASGLVRPGGLTEAFF
cdr3_nt: TGTGCTAGTGGTTTGGTACGTCCCGGGGGGCTCACTGAAGCTTTCTTT

j_call: TRBJ1-3
v_call: TRBV5-1
clone_size: -
d_call: TRBD1
cdr3_aa: CASSPGTGGSGNTIYF
cdr3_nt: TGCGCCAGCAGCCCTGGGACAGGGGGCTCTGGAAACACCATATATTTT

j_call: TRBJ2-1
v_call: TRBV11-2
clone_size: -
d_call: TRBD2
cdr3_aa: CASSLVPGAGVSYNEQFF
cdr3_nt: TGTGCCAGCAGCTTAGTACCGGGAGCGGGGGTTTCCTACAATGAGCAGTTCTTC

j_call: TRBJ1-2
v_call: TRBV28
clone_size: -
d_call: TRBD1
cdr3_aa: CAGGTGVRGAYGYTF
cdr3_nt: TGTGCCGGTGGGACAGGGGTGAGGGGGGCCTATGGCTACACCTTC

j_call: TRBJ1-2
v_call: TRBV30
clone_size: -
d_call: -
cdr3_aa: CAWRGQADYGYTF
cdr3_nt: TGTGCCTGGAGAGGACAAGCTGACTATGGCTACACCTTC

j_call: TRBJ2-5
v_call: TRBV7-2
clone_size: -
d_call: -
cdr3_aa: CASTPSAGSRGETQYF
cdr3_nt: TGTGCCAGCACCCCCTCCGCGGGGTCCAGAGGGGAGACCCAGTACTTC

j_call: TRBJ1-4
v_call: TRBV2
clone_size: few
d_call: -
cdr3_aa: CASSDGRRGMEAEKLFF
cdr3_nt: TGTGCCAGCAGTGATGGAAGACGGGGGATGGAGGCGGAAAAACTGTTTTTT

j_call: TRBJ2-3
v_call: TRBV28
clone_size: -
d_call: TRBD2
cdr3_aa: CASSLSGRNTDTQYF
cdr3_nt: TGTGCCAGCAGTTTGAGCGGGAGAAACACAGATACGCAGTATTTT

j_call: TRBJ1-2
v_call: TRBV7-2
clone_size: -
d_call: -
cdr3_aa: CASSSPGTPLGYGYTF
cdr3_nt: TGTGCCAGCAGCTCTCCCGGCACCCCACTAGGCTATGGCTACACCTTC

j_call: TRBJ1-1
v_call: TRBV9
clone_size: -
d_call: TRBD1
cdr3_aa: CASSATGQSTEAFF
cdr3_nt: TGTGCCAGCAGCGCCACGGGACAGAGCACTGAAGCTTTCTTT

j_call: TRBJ2-5
v_call: TRBV7-2
clone_size: -
d_call: -
cdr3_aa: CASSLVHGIRSGRQETQYF
cdr3_nt: TGTGCCAGCAGCTTAGTCCATGGGATTCGATCTGGGCGTCAAGAGACCCAGTACTTC

j_call: TRBJ1-3
v_call: TRBV11-2
clone_size: -
d_call: -
cdr3_aa: CASSPGISSGNTIYF
cdr3_nt: TGTGCCAGCAGCCCCGGGATAAGCTCTGGAAACACCATATATTTT

j_call: TRBJ1-2
v_call: TRBV7-2
clone_size: -
d_call: TRBD1
cdr3_aa: CASSSPGTGPPNYGYTF
cdr3_nt: TGTGCCAGCAGCTCACCAGGGACAGGGCCGCCTAACTATGGCTACACCTTC

j_call: TRBJ1-5
v_call: TRBV28
clone_size: -
d_call: -
cdr3_aa: CASRGVYSNQPQHF
cdr3_nt: TGTGCCAGCCGCGGGGTTTATAGCAATCAGCCCCAGCATTTT

j_call: TRBJ1-1
v_call: TRBV6-5
clone_size: -
d_call: -
cdr3_aa: CASSPRVLITEAFF
cdr3_nt: TGTGCCAGCAGTCCCAGGGTTTTGATCACTGAAGCTTTCTTT

j_call: TRBJ2-2
v_call: TRBV5-4
clone_size: -
d_call: TRBD2
cdr3_aa: CASSLDPGLARNGELFF
cdr3_nt: TGTGCCAGCAGCTTGGACCCGGGACTAGCGAGGAACGGGGAGCTGTTTTTT

j_call: TRBJ1-1
v_call: TRBV9
clone_size: -
d_call: -
cdr3_aa: CASSVGGIGAEAFF
cdr3_nt: TGTGCCAGCAGCGTAGGGGGGATAGGGGCTGAAGCTTTCTTT

j_call: TRBJ2-1
v_call: TRBV19
clone_size: -
d_call: -
cdr3_aa: CASSVRSGRDTQFF
cdr3_nt: TGTGCCAGTAGCGTAAGGTCTGGCCGAGACACCCAGTTCTTC

j_call: TRBJ1-3
v_call: TRBV28
clone_size: few
d_call: -
cdr3_aa: CASQGNGNTIYF
cdr3_nt: TGTGCCAGTCAGGGAAACGGAAACACCATATATTTT